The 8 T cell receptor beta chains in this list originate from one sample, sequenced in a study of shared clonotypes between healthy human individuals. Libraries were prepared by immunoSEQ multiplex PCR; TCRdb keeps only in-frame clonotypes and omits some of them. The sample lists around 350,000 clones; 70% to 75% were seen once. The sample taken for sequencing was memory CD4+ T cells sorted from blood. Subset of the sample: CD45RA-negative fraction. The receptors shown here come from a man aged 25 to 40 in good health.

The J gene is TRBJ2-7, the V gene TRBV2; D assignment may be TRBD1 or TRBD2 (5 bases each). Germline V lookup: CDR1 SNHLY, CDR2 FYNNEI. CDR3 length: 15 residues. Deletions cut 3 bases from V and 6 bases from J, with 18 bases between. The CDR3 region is CASSDIGGRIGEQYF. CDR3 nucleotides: TGTGCCAGCAGTGACATTGGGGGACGTATTGGCGAGCAGTACTTC.

This chain's CDR3 is CASSRGPGELFF. In nucleotides, the CDR3 is TGTGCCAGCAGTAGGGGGCCCGGGGAGCTGTTTTTT. The genes are TRBV2 and TRBJ2-2; 7 bases agree with TRBD1. This CDR3 region has 12 residues. Unmatched junction bases numbered 0, after V lost 5 bases and J lost 6 bases. Germline V gene lookup returns CDR1 SNHLY and CDR2 FYNNEI.

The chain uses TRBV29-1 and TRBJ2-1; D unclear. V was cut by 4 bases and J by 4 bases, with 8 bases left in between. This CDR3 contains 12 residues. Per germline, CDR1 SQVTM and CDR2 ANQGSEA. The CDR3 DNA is TGCAGCGTTGGTTCGACTTACAATGAGCAGTTCTTC. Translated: CSVGSTYNEQFF.

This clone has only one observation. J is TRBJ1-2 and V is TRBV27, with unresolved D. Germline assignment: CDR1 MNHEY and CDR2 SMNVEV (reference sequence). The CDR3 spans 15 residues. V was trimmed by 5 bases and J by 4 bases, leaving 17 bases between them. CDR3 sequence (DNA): TGTGCCAGCAGTCCCTCAGTGGGCGAGACCTATGGCTACACCTTC. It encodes CASSPSVGETYGYTF.

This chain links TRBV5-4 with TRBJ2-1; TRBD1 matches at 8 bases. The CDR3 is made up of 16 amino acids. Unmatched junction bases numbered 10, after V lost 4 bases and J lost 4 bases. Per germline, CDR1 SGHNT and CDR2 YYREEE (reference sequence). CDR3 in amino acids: CASSDRTGSLYNEQFF. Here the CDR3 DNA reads TGTGCCAGCAGCGATCGGACAGGGTCCCTATACAATGAGCAGTTCTTC.

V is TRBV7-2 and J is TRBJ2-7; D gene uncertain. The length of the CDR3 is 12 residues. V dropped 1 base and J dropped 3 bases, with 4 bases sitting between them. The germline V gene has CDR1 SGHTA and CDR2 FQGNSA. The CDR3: CASSLGFYEQYF. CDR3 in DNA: TGTGCCAGCAGCTTAGGTTTCTACGAGCAGTACTTC.

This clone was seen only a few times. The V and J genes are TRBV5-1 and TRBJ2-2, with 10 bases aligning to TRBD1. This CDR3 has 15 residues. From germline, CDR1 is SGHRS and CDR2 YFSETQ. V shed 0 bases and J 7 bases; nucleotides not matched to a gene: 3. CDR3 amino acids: CASSLEGQGIGELFF. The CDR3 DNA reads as TGCGCCAGCAGCTTGGAGGGACAGGGGATCGGGGAGCTGTTTTTT.

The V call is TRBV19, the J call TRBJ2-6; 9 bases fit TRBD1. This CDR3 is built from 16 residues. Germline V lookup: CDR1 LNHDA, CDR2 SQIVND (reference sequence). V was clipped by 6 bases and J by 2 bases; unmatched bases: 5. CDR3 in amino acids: CASRQQGAAGANVLTF. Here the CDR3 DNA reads TGTGCCAGTAGGCAACAGGGGGCAGCTGGGGCCAACGTCCTGACTTTC.